The present entry profiles one T cell receptor beta chain with its context. The antigen remains unidentified. This entry is derived from a study of T cell responses to AZD1222 COVID-19 vaccine. Findings and limits, study-wide: Reportedly, close to half of spike-specific TCRs are directed against unmutated variant regions. Only a handful of AZD1222 recipients, several in all, had baseline seropositivity.

Germline CDR1 reads SGHVS; CDR2 reads FNYEAQ. Trimming removed 4 bases at V and 2 bases at J, with 8 bases between. This CDR3 comprises 13 residues. TCRdb's table, derived via immunoSEQ multiplex PCR, lists solely in-frame clones and lacks some. The sample has 150,000 or so clones, 80% to 90% seen once. The specimen was peripheral blood, collected after recovery from COVID-19. The TCR originated in an adult who had recovered from COVID-19. The chain recombines TRBV7-6 with TRBJ1-1; D not certain. The CDR3 DNA is TGTGCCAGCAGCTCCAAGACCAACACTGAAGCTTTCTTT. This encodes CASSSKTNTEAFF.